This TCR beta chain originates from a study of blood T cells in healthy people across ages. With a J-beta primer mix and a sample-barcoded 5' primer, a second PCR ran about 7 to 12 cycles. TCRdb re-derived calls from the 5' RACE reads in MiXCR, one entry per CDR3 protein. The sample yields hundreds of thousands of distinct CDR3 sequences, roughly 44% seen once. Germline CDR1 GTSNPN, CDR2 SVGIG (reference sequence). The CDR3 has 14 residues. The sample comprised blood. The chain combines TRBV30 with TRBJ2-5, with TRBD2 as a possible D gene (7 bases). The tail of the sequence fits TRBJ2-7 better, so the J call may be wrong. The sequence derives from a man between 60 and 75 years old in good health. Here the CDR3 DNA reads TGTGCCTGGAGTAAGGGGGGGAGCTCCTACGAGCAGTACTTC. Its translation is CAWSKGGSSYEQYF.